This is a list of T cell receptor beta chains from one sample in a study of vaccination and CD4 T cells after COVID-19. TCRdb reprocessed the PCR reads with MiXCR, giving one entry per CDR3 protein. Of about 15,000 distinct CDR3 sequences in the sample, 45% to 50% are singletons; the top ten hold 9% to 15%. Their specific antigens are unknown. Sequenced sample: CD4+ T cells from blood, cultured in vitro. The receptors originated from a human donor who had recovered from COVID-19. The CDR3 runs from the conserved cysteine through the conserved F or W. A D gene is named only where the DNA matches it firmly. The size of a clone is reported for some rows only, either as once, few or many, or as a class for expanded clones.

cdr3_aa: CASSDSAGSYNEQFF; cdr3_nt: TGTGCCAGCAGTGACTCAGCGGGGTCCTACAATGAGCAGTTCTTC; j_call: TRBJ2-1; clone_size: few; d_call: TRBD2; v_call: TRBV6-4
cdr3_aa: CATSRTKGDTQYF; cdr3_nt: TGTGCCACCAGCAGAACTAAGGGGGATACGCAGTATTTT; j_call: TRBJ2-3; clone_size: .; d_call: .; v_call: TRBV15
cdr3_aa: CSAPDRAGNQPQHF; cdr3_nt: TGCAGTGCGCCCGACCGGGCAGGCAATCAGCCCCAGCATTTT; j_call: TRBJ1-5; clone_size: few; d_call: .; v_call: TRBV20-1
cdr3_aa: CASSQVVGLCPAQETQYF; cdr3_nt: TGTGCCAGCAGCCAAGTGGTAGGTTTATGCCCCGCTCAAGAGACCCAGTACTTC; j_call: TRBJ2-5; clone_size: .; d_call: .; v_call: TRBV4-2
cdr3_aa: CATSEPGQTYGYTF; cdr3_nt: TGTGCCACCAGTGAGCCGGGACAGACTTATGGCTACACCTTC; j_call: TRBJ1-2; clone_size: .; d_call: TRBD1; v_call: TRBV24-1
cdr3_aa: CASRPQLPGHEQFF; cdr3_nt: TGTGCCAGTAGGCCTCAGCTCCCGGGGCATGAGCAGTTCTTC; j_call: TRBJ2-1; clone_size: .; d_call: .; v_call: TRBV19
cdr3_aa: CASASADTQYF; cdr3_nt: TGTGCCAGTGCCTCAGCAGATACGCAGTATTTT; j_call: TRBJ2-3; clone_size: few; d_call: .; v_call: TRBV19
cdr3_aa: CASSLGRWADSSYEQYF; cdr3_nt: TGTGCCAGCAGCTTAGGTCGGTGGGCAGACAGCTCCTACGAGCAGTACTTC; j_call: TRBJ2-7; clone_size: .; d_call: .; v_call: TRBV7-8
cdr3_aa: CSTYATGQVHSNQPQHF; cdr3_nt: TGCAGTACCTACGCGACAGGGCAGGTCCATAGCAATCAGCCCCAGCATTTT; j_call: TRBJ1-5; clone_size: .; d_call: TRBD1; v_call: TRBV20-1
cdr3_aa: CASTRGRIRKETQYF; cdr3_nt: TGTGCCAGCACCCGGGGGCGGATCCGAAAAGAGACCCAGTACTTC; j_call: TRBJ2-5; clone_size: few; d_call: .; v_call: TRBV7-8
cdr3_aa: CASSLKETQYF; cdr3_nt: TGTGCCAGCAGTTTAAAGGAGACCCAGTACTTC; j_call: TRBJ2-5; clone_size: .; d_call: .; v_call: TRBV28
cdr3_aa: CASSFRPDIQPLHF; cdr3_nt: TGTGCCAGCAGTTTTCGGCCAGACATTCAACCCCTCCACTTT; j_call: TRBJ1-6; clone_size: .; d_call: .; v_call: TRBV28
cdr3_aa: CASRRATGVYEQYF; cdr3_nt: TGTGCCAGCAGGAGAGCGACAGGGGTCTACGAGCAGTACTTC; j_call: TRBJ2-7; clone_size: .; d_call: TRBD1; v_call: TRBV27
cdr3_aa: CASSLGTRGVQTQYF; cdr3_nt: TGTGCCAGCAGCTTGGGGACTAGGGGGGTTCAGACCCAGTACTTC; j_call: TRBJ2-5; clone_size: .; d_call: .; v_call: TRBV5-4
cdr3_aa: CASSRGTLGTDTQYF; cdr3_nt: TGTGCCAGCAGTAGAGGAACGCTAGGCACAGATACGCAGTATTTT; j_call: TRBJ2-3; clone_size: once; d_call: .; v_call: TRBV11-3
cdr3_aa: CSARGPPTGTNEKLFF; cdr3_nt: TGCAGTGCTAGGGGTCCACCAACGGGGACTAATGAAAAACTGTTTTTT; j_call: TRBJ1-4; clone_size: .; d_call: .; v_call: TRBV20-1
cdr3_aa: CASRRQHPDLETQYF; cdr3_nt: TGTGCCAGTCGGAGACAACATCCAGACCTTGAGACCCAGTACTTC; j_call: TRBJ2-5; clone_size: .; d_call: .; v_call: TRBV19
cdr3_aa: CASSSGTNTGELFF; cdr3_nt: TGTGCCAGCAGTTCAGGGACGAACACCGGGGAGCTGTTTTTT; j_call: TRBJ2-2; clone_size: .; d_call: .; v_call: TRBV12-3/TRBV12-4
cdr3_aa: CATSDTGTGSYEQYF; cdr3_nt: TGTGCCACCAGTGACACCGGGACAGGGTCCTACGAGCAGTACTTC; j_call: TRBJ2-7; clone_size: .; d_call: TRBD1; v_call: TRBV24-1
cdr3_aa: CASSLRASGGSTDTQYF; cdr3_nt: TGTGCCAGCAGCTTAAGGGCCAGCGGGGGAAGCACAGATACGCAGTATTTT; j_call: TRBJ2-3; clone_size: .; d_call: TRBD2; v_call: TRBV11-2
cdr3_aa: CASSLNGGDTQYF; cdr3_nt: TGCGCCAGCAGCTTGAACGGGGGAGATACGCAGTATTTT; j_call: TRBJ2-3; clone_size: .; d_call: .; v_call: TRBV5-1
cdr3_aa: CSATTGHLVGVNEQFF; cdr3_nt: TGCAGTGCCACAACGGGGCATCTTGTGGGGGTCAATGAGCAGTTCTTC; j_call: TRBJ2-1; clone_size: .; d_call: .; v_call: TRBV20-1
cdr3_aa: CASRLFKDSSYEQYF; cdr3_nt: TGTGCCAGCAGACTATTTAAGGACAGCTCCTACGAGCAGTACTTC; j_call: TRBJ2-7; clone_size: .; d_call: .; v_call: TRBV7-2